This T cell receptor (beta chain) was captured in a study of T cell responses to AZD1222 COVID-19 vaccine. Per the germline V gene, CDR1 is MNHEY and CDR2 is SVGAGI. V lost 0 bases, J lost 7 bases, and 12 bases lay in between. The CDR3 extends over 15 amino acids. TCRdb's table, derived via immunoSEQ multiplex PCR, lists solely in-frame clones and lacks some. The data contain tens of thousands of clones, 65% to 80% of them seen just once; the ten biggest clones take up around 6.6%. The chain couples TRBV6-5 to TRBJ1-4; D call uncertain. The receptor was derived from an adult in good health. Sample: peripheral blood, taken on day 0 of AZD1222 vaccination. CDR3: CASSYSPEGREKLFF. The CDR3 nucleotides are TGTGCCAGCAGTTACTCACCGGAAGGTCGTGAAAAACTGTTTTTT.